This entry lists 29 T cell receptor beta chains sequenced from one sample in a study of shared clonotypes between healthy human individuals. Repertoires were generated with immunoSEQ multiplex PCR, while TCRdb's copy carries only in-frame clones and drops some. The sample yields 550,000 to 850,000 clones, 72% seen once. Input material: memory CD4+ T cells sorted from blood. Sample subset: CD45RA-negative fraction. The origin of the receptors is a woman aged 25 to 39 in good health.

V usage is TRBV5-4 and J usage is TRBJ2-3; maybe TRBD2 (6 bases). CDR3 length: 14 residues. Germline CDR1 is SGHNT and CDR2 is YYREEE (reference sequence). V was clipped by 10 bases and J by 7 bases, with 22 bases between them. CDR3: CALQATSQSHTQYF. The DNA of the CDR3 is TGTGCCCTCCAGGCGACTAGTCAATCACATACGCAGTATTTT.

As for this clone: At one end, the junction sequence differs from germline, possibly due to a read error. This chain joins TRBV6-1 and TRBJ1-2; D call uncertain. In germline, CDR1 is MNHNS, CDR2 SASEGT. The length of the CDR3 is 9 residues. CDR3 in DNA: TGTGCCAGCAGTGAGTTTGCCCAGTTC. Amino acids: CASSEFAQF.

Of note for this clone: The same CDR3 arises from other DNA sequences in this sample as well. The chain couples TRBV13 to TRBJ2-7, with D perhaps TRBD2 (6 bases). The CDR3 runs to 14 residues. Trimming removed 4 bases at V and 0 bases at J, with 10 bases between. Germline V gene sequence: CDR1 PRHDT, CDR2 FYEKMQ (reference sequence). The CDR3 reads CASSSSGGSYEQYF. The CDR3 bases are TGTGCCAGCAGCTCCTCCGGGGGCTCCTACGAGCAGTACTTC.

The CDR3: CASSAGSVYNEQFF. The CDR3 DNA sequence: TGTGCCAGCAGTGCTGGATCAGTTTACAATGAGCAGTTCTTC. The chain couples TRBV2 to TRBJ2-1; D ambiguous. Trimming took 4 bases from V and 4 from J, leaving 11 bases between them. This CDR3 has 14 residues. CDR1 and CDR2 (germline): SNHLY, FYNNEI.

This clone has just a few counts. The gene calls are TRBV6-6 and TRBJ1-5; 7 nucleotides line up with TRBD1. The CDR3 totals 13 residues. V trimming: 5 bases; J trimming: 7 bases; junction bases outside the gene matches: 5. Germline V lookup: CDR1 MNHNY, CDR2 SVGAGI (reference sequence). This chain's CDR3 is CASSRLQGQPQHF. The CDR3 DNA reads TGTGCCAGCAGTCGCCTACAGGGGCAGCCCCAGCATTTT.

V usage is TRBV5-4 and J usage is TRBJ2-5; 8 nucleotides align to TRBD2. CDR3 length equals 13 residues. CDR1 is SGHNT and CDR2 is YYREEE in the germline V gene (reference sequence). V lost 2 bases, J lost 4 bases, and 1 base stayed unmatched. The CDR3 DNA reads TGTGCCAGCAGCTTCCTAGCGGGAGAGACCCAGTACTTC. Protein: CASSFLAGETQYF.

The CDR3, as DNA: TGTGCCAGCAGTTCAACCCGGACGGGGGGAAACACCGGGGAGCTGTTTTTT. It codes for CASSSTRTGGNTGELFF. This chain links TRBV28 with TRBJ2-2; 7 bases line up with TRBD2. Germline V gene sequence: CDR1 MDHEN, CDR2 SYDVKM. This CDR3 has 17 amino acids. Germline trimming cut 4 bases from V and 2 bases from J; bases unmatched to any gene: 10.

The CDR3 sequence is CASSQVGTNTEAFF. CDR3 DNA: TGTGCCAGCAGCCAAGTAGGGACGAACACTGAAGCTTTCTTT. The chain joins TRBV4-2 to TRBJ1-1, with D possibly TRBD1 on 5 matching bases. In germline, CDR1 is LGHNA, CDR2 YNFKEQ. V was pared by 1 base and J by 1 base, with 7 bases between. The CDR3 loop spans 14 amino acids.

The J gene is TRBJ2-7, the V gene TRBV6-5; D unclear. CDR3 length equals 15 residues. Trimming stripped 0 bases from V and 2 bases from J, with 11 bases between. Germline V lookup: CDR1 MNHEY, CDR2 SVGAGI. CDR3 loop: CASSYSPSETYEQYF. CDR3 nucleotide sequence: TGTGCCAGCAGTTACTCCCCTTCGGAAACCTACGAGCAGTACTTC.

The chain has TRBV9 and TRBJ1-3, with D perhaps TRBD1 (5 bases). The V end was cut by 4 bases, the J end by 2 bases, with 13 bases between. CDR3 length: 15 residues. The germline V gene has CDR1 SGDLS and CDR2 YYNGEE. This CDR3 is CASSRHQGPGNTIYF. CDR3 in DNA: TGTGCCAGCAGCCGACACCAGGGTCCTGGAAACACCATATATTTT.

The rearrangement links TRBV11-2 to TRBJ1-1; 7 bases agree with TRBD1. J gave up 0 bases and V 0 bases, and 10 bases lay outside the gene matches. The CDR3 has 18 residues. Germline CDR1 SGHAT, CDR2 FQNNGV. The chain's CDR3 is CASSLEPRRGILNTEAFF. The CDR3 DNA reads as TGTGCCAGCAGCTTAGAACCACGCAGGGGGATTTTGAACACTGAAGCTTTCTTT.

The gene calls are TRBV5-1 and TRBJ2-3; TRBD2 agrees at 13 bases. CDR1 SGHRS and CDR2 YFSETQ come from the germline V gene. With V trimmed by 5 bases and J by 3 bases, 0 bases remained unmatched. The CDR3 runs to 14 residues. This chain's CDR3 is CASRLAGGTDTQYF. The CDR3 region has the DNA TGCGCCAGCAGACTAGCGGGAGGGACAGATACGCAGTATTTT.

The sample holds one count of this clone. In DNA form, the CDR3 reads TGCAGCGTGACGCGACTCGGGAGGGTAGAGACCCAGTACTTC. Translation gives CSVTRLGRVETQYF. The V and J genes are TRBV29-1 and TRBJ2-5; 8 nucleotides line up with TRBD2. Germline V CDR1 and CDR2: SQVTM, ANQGSEA. The V and J ends lost 6 bases and 4 bases, in that order; junction bases with no gene match: 10. This CDR3 is built from 14 residues.

The genes are TRBV14 and TRBJ2-7, with D perhaps TRBD2 (5 bases). Trimming shortened V by 1 base and J by 3 bases, and 7 bases separated the two germline ends. Germline loops: CDR1 SGHDN, CDR2 FVKESK. There are 13 residues in the CDR3. For the CDR3, the DNA is TGTGCCAGCAGCCAAGGACTATTCTACGAGCAGTACTTC. This sequence encodes CASSQGLFYEQYF.

In this sample, this clone turned up a few times. The chain links TRBV27 to TRBJ1-1; 9 bases match TRBD1. CDR1 and CDR2 (germline): MNHEY, SMNVEV (reference sequence). This CDR3 is built from 14 residues. The ends lost 6 bases at V and 5 bases at J; junction bases unmatched: 7. This CDR3 reads CASRRRTGDTEAFF. CDR3 DNA: TGTGCCAGCAGACGAAGGACAGGGGATACTGAAGCTTTCTTT.

The chain has TRBV6-1 and TRBJ1-5; a weak D match, TRBD1 (5 bases). Trimming took off 1 base at V and 6 bases at J, with 10 bases between the two ends. The CDR3 runs 14 residues. Germline V gene data show CDR1 as MNHNS and CDR2 as SASEGT. The CDR3, as DNA: TGTGCCAGCAGTGAAGGGGGGATGGTTCAGCCCCAGCATTTT. It codes for CASSEGGMVQPQHF.

The rearrangement links TRBV2 to TRBJ2-2; D gene uncertain. The V gene's germline CDR1 is SNHLY and CDR2 FYNNEI. V was pared by 6 bases and J by 3 bases, with 11 bases between. This CDR3 contains 14 residues. CDR3 bases: TGTGCCAGCAGGGGTGTTTCGGACACCGGGGAGCTGTTTTTT. Its translation: CASRGVSDTGELFF. The complete variable domain, with remaining parts taken from reference TRBV2 and TRBJ2-2, reads EPEVTQTPSHQVTQMGQEVILRCVPISNHLYFYWYRQILGQKVEFLVSFYNNEISEKSEIFDDQFSVERPDGSNFTLKIRSTKLEDSAMYFCASRGVSDTGELFFGEGSRLTVL.

This clone appeared a few times. This rearrangement joins TRBV19 to TRBJ2-1; 14 nucleotides line up with TRBD2. V dropped 7 bases and J dropped 10; count of bases not matched to a gene: 12. The CDR3 sequence is 16 residues long. Germline-derived CDR1 and CDR2 are LNHDA and SQIVND (reference sequence). CDR3 loop: CASIKSGTSGSNEQFF. As DNA, the CDR3 is TGTGCCAGTATCAAATCCGGGACTAGCGGGAGTAACGAGCAGTTCTTC.

The chain carries TRBV28 and TRBJ1-1; D remains unclear. Trimming took 6 bases from V and 1 from J, leaving 12 bases between them. The CDR3 runs to 14 residues. Germline V lookup: CDR1 MDHEN, CDR2 SYDVKM. CDR3 sequence: CASSPVAPNTEAFF. CDR3 bases: TGTGCCAGCAGCCCAGTAGCCCCGAACACTGAAGCTTTCTTT.

This clone was found once. This specimen includes other DNA sequences encoding the same CDR3. V and J are TRBV18 and TRBJ1-4; no firm D call. CDR1 KGHSH and CDR2 LQKENI come from the germline V gene. The CDR3 is made up of 12 amino acids. Trimming shortened V by 2 bases and J by 7 bases, and 5 bases separated the two germline ends. For the CDR3, the DNA is TGTGCCAGCTCACCAACCATTGAAAAACTGTTTTTT. Residues: CASSPTIEKLFF.

This chain joins TRBV5-1 and TRBJ2-3; D is possibly TRBD1 (6 bases). Looked up from germline, CDR1 is SGHRS and CDR2 is YFSETQ. V lost 0 bases and J 0 bases, leaving 14 bases between the germline ends. The CDR3 length is 17 residues. CDR3 DNA sequence: TGCGCCAGCAGCTTGGGGGGGCCTAGTCCTAGCACAGATACGCAGTATTTT. It specifies CASSLGGPSPSTDTQYF.

This clone was recorded at least ten times. The rearrangement uses TRBV19 and TRBJ2-7; 13 nucleotides match TRBD2. Trimming cost V 3 bases and J 6 bases; bases outside gene matches: 11. The CDR3 covers 17 residues. Per the germline V gene, CDR1 is LNHDA and CDR2 is SQIVND (reference sequence). The DNA for the CDR3 is TGTGCCAGTAGTATCGGAGGACTAGCGGGAGTTATGGTCGAGCAGTACTTC. Its protein is CASSIGGLAGVMVEQYF.

The CDR3 loop is CASSLAGHYNEQFF. As DNA, the CDR3 is TGTGCCAGCAGCTTAGCGGGACATTACAATGAGCAGTTCTTC. The chain combines TRBV11-2 with TRBJ2-1; D possibly corresponds to TRBD1 (6 bases). The CDR3 has 14 residues. The germline V gene has CDR1 SGHAT and CDR2 FQNNGV. V lost 1 base and J 4 bases, leaving 8 bases between the germline ends.

This clone came up a few times. J is TRBJ2-1 and V is TRBV6-1, with 7 bases fitting TRBD2. CDR1 is MNHNS, CDR2 SASEGT, per germline. The CDR3 length is 18 residues. Unmatched junction bases numbered 18, after V lost 2 bases and J lost 8 bases. The CDR3 here is CASSEQEYSSGPWDEQFF. For the CDR3, the DNA is TGTGCCAGCAGTGAACAGGAGTATTCTAGCGGCCCCTGGGATGAGCAGTTCTTC.

The chain combines TRBV5-4 with TRBJ2-3; weak D call: TRBD2 (5 bases). Trimming cost V 3 bases and J 6 bases, with 17 bases left between them. Germline CDR1 SGHNT, CDR2 YYREEE (reference sequence). The CDR3 totals 15 residues. The CDR3 DNA sequence: TGTGCCAGCAGCTATCGCGGGTGGATCGGGGATACGCAGTATTTT. It codes for CASSYRGWIGDTQYF.

The V gene is TRBV29-1, the J gene TRBJ1-1, with 8 positions matching TRBD1. The CDR3 length is 12 residues. The germline gives CDR1 SQVTM, CDR2 ANQGSEA. J lost 5 bases, V lost 3 bases, and 2 bases had no gene match. CDR3 nucleotide sequence: TGCAGCGTTGACACAGGGGGGACTGAAGCTTTCTTT. Amino acids: CSVDTGGTEAFF.

This chain links TRBV30 with TRBJ1-1; weak D call: TRBD1 (6 bases). The CDR3 runs to 12 residues. Germline CDR1 GTSNPN, CDR2 SVGIG (reference sequence). V gave up 3 bases and J gave up 9 bases, with 14 bases separating them. CDR3 DNA sequence: TGTGCCTGGAGCATCAGGACAGAGCAAGCTTTCTTT. Translating gives CAWSIRTEQAFF.

This clone was detected only a few times. The J gene is TRBJ1-2, the V gene TRBV28, with 7 bases that match TRBD1. CDR1 and CDR2 (germline): MDHEN, SYDVKM. This CDR3 has 14 residues. The ends lost 9 bases at V and 3 bases at J; junction bases unmatched: 10. Written as DNA, the CDR3 is TGTGCCAGGGATTATACCGGGACAGACTATGGCTACACCTTC. It translates to CARDYTGTDYGYTF.

The chain's CDR3 is CASSYGLAGVLTTDTQYF. DNA for the CDR3: TGCGCCAGCAGCTACGGACTAGCGGGAGTTCTTACCACAGATACGCAGTATTTT. V and J are TRBV5-1 and TRBJ2-3; TRBD2 agrees at 13 bases. V lost 3 bases, J lost 2 bases, and 9 bases stayed unmatched. The CDR3 is 18 residues long. From germline, CDR1 is SGHRS and CDR2 YFSETQ.